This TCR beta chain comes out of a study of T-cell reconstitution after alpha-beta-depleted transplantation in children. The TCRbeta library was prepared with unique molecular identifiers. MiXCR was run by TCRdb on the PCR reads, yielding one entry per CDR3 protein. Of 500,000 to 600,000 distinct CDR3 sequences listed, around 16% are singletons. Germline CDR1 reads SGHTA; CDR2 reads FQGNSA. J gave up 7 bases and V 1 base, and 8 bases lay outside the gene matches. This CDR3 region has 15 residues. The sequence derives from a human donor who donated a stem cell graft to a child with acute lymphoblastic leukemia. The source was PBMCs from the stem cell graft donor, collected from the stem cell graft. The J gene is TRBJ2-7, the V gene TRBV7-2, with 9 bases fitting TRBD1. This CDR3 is CASSLEGQGVEEQYF. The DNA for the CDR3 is TGTGCCAGCAGCTTAGAGGGACAGGGAGTCGAAGAGCAGTACTTC. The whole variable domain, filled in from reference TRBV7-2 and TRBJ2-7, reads GAGVSQSPSNKVTEKGKDVELRCDPISGHTALYWYRQSLGQGLEFLIYFQGNSAPDKSGLPSDRFSAERTGGSVSTLTIQRTQQEDSAVYLCASSLEGQGVEEQYFGPGTRLTVT.